This T cell receptor (beta chain) was captured in a study of blood T cell repertoires in COVID-19. Study-level background: Acute and convalescent COVID-19 specimens originated in the United States, Italy and Spain.

How the authors handled the data: For nucleated cells, counts were estimated from reference gene primer amplification. Produced via immunoSEQ multiplex PCR; TCRdb's table is partial and in-frame only. V and J calls and clone size come straight from that table; D and trimming were deduced from the DNA. The repertoire holds about 280,000 clones, roughly 87% seen once, with 10% to 15% in the top ten. This clone was observed once. CDR1 and CDR2 (germline): SEHNR, FQNEAQ (reference sequence). Trimming left V 8 bases short and J 6 bases short, with 16 bases between. This CDR3 spans 13 amino acids. The source material was peripheral blood. The TCR comes from a human donor in a cohort sampled during active COVID-19. The chain is built from TRBV7-9 and TRBJ1-2, with D perhaps TRBD1 (5 bases). The CDR3 is CASFAGNWNGYTF. The DNA of the CDR3 is TGTGCCAGCTTCGCAGGGAATTGGAATGGCTACACCTTC.